The sequence of this T cell receptor (beta chain) was determined in a study of blood T cell repertoires in COVID-19. Study context: Researchers got acute and convalescent COVID-19 samples from the United States, Italy and Spain.

In germline, CDR1 is MNHEY, CDR2 SVGAGI. This CDR3 contains 15 residues. V was shortened by 6 bases and J by 5 bases, with 19 bases between the two germline ends. Source study methods: Amplification with reference gene primers provided the estimates of nucleated cell counts. Sequencing was performed with immunoSEQ multiplex PCR; in TCRdb, only in-frame clones are kept and a portion is missing. D and trimming come from the DNA, and the V and J calls and clone size come from that table. The sample lists some 200,000 clones; about four fifths were seen once. Across about 22 US areas, participants ranged in age from roughly 18 to 95 years.

The TCR was taken from a woman aged 45-59 years with acute COVID-19. Input material: PBMCs or T cells enriched from blood (not recorded which). The chain joins TRBV6-5 to TRBJ1-1; D perhaps matches TRBD1 (5 bases). This chain's CDR3 is CASSRITRGGTEAFF. The CDR3 DNA sequence: TGTGCCAGCAGCCGAATCACCCGGGGGGGGACTGAAGCTTTCTTT.